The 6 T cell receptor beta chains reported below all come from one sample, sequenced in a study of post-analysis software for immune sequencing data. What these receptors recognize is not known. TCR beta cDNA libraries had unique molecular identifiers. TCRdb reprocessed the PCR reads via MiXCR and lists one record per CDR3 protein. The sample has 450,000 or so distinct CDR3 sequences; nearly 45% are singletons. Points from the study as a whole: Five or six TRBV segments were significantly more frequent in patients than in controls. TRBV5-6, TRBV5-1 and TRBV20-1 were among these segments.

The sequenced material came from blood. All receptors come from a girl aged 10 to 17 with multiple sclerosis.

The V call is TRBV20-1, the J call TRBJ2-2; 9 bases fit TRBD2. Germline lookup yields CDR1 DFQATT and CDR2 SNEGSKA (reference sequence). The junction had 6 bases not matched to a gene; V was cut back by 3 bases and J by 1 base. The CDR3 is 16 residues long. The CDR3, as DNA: TGCAGTGCTAGGGTTAGCGGGAGAAAGAACACCGGGGAGCTGTTTTTT. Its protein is CSARVSGRKNTGELFF.

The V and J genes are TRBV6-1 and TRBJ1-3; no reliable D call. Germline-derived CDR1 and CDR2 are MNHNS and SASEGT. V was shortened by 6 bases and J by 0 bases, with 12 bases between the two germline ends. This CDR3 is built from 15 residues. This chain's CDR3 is CASSDMGSSGNTIYF. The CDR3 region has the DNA TGTGCCAGCAGCGATATGGGCAGCTCTGGAAACACCATATATTTT.

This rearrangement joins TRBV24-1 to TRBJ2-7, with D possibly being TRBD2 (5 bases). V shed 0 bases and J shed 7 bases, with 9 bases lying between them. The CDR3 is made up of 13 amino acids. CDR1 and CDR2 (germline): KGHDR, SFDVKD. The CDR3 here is CATSDLKAGEQYF. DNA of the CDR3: TGTGCCACCAGTGATTTGAAGGCGGGTGAGCAGTACTTC.

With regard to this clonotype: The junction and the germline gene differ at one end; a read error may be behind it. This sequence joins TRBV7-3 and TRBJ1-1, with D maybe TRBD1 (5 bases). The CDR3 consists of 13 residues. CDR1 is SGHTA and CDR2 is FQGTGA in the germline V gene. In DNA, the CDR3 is TGTGCCAGCAACTTAGTACAGGAGGCTGAAGCTTTCTTT. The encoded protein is CASNLVQEAEAFF.

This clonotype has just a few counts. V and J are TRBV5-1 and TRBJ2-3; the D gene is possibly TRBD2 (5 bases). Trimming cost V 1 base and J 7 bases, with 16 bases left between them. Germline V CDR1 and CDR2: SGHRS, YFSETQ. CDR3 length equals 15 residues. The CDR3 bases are TGCGCCAGCAGCTTGACGGGGATGAGGGAGAATACGCAGTATTTT. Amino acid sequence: CASSLTGMRENTQYF.

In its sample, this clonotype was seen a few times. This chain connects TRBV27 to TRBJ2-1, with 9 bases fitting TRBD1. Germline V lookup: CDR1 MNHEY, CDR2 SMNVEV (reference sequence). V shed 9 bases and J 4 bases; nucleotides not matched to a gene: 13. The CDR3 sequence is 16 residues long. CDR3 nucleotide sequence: TGTGCCAGTTCTAGGGCTGGGACAGGGCTATACAATGAGCAGTTCTTC. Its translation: CASSRAGTGLYNEQFF.